Listed below are T cell receptor beta chains from one sample, sequenced in a study of cytomegalovirus exposure and HLA in healthy donors. Produced via immunoSEQ multiplex PCR; TCRdb's table is partial and in-frame only. The sample features 150,000 to 250,000 clones, with 0.65% to 0.75% in its top ten. The sequenced sample consisted of PBMCs. The receptors originated from a boy younger than 18 in good health and CMV-seronegative. CDR3s include the opening cysteine and the closing phenylalanine or tryptophan. The order of the fields is V gene, J gene, D gene, CDR3 protein, CDR3 DNA. D genes are given only for firm matches.

TRBV6-5	TRBJ2-1	-	CASSYSPDSPYGQFF	TGTGCCAGCAGTTACTCCCCCGACAGTCCATACGGGCAGTTCTTC
TRBV19	TRBJ1-2	-	CASSINLGYGYTF	TGTGCCAGTAGTATAAACCTCGGCTATGGCTACACCTTC
TRBV5-6	TRBJ2-4	TRBD1	CASSFGTGGLRDIQYF	TGTGCCAGCAGCTTCGGGACAGGGGGCCTTAGGGACATTCAGTACTTC
TRBV5-1	TRBJ2-3	TRBD2	CASSLLAGMGDTQYF	TGCGCCAGCAGCCTTTTAGCGGGGATGGGAGATACGCAGTATTTT
TRBV4-1	TRBJ1-2	-	CASSPGGNYGYTF	TGCGCCAGCAGCCCGGGAGGGAATTATGGCTACACCTTC
TRBV30	TRBJ2-5	TRBD1	CAWRDRRRTETQYF	TGTGCCTGGAGGGACAGGCGGAGGACGGAGACCCAGTACTTC
TRBV28	TRBJ1-2	-	CASSALAGSYGYTF	TGTGCCAGCAGTGCCCTGGCCGGGAGCTATGGCTACACCTTC
TRBV13	TRBJ2-7	-	CASSSDYGSYEQYF	TGTGCCAGCAGCTCTGACTACGGCTCCTACGAGCAGTACTTC
TRBV6-5	TRBJ2-7	-	CASSSGQYEQYF	TGTGCCAGCAGTTCAGGACAGTACGAGCAGTACTTC
TRBV21-1	TRBJ1-2	-	CASSNNRIAGQGENYGYTF	TGTGCCAGCAGCAATAATAGAATAGCGGGACAGGGGGAAAACTATGGCTACACCTTC